These 24 T cell receptor beta chains came from one sample sequenced in a study of blood T cell repertoires in COVID-19. Profiled with immunoSEQ multiplex PCR; TCRdb holds only in-frame clones, not every one. The repertoire has 430,000 or so clones, over 75% of them found once; the top ten carry over 1.5%. Sequenced material: PBMCs or T cells enriched from blood (not recorded which). These receptors were collected from a woman in her thirties or forties who had recovered from COVID-19.

CDR3 in DNA: TGTGCCAGCAGCTTAGGGACAGCAAACGGGTTGAACACTGAAGCTTTCTTT. This sequence encodes CASSLGTANGLNTEAFF. The J gene is TRBJ1-1, the V gene TRBV7-9, with D tentatively TRBD1 (6 bases). This CDR3 is 17 amino acids long. The V and J ends lost 1 base and 0 bases respectively, with 15 bases between them. Looked up from germline, CDR1 is SEHNR and CDR2 is FQNEAQ (reference sequence).

CDR3 DNA sequence: TGTGCCAGCAGTTTTGCTGGCACCCCCGGGGAGCTGTTTTTT. Protein product: CASSFAGTPGELFF. This chain connects TRBV27 to TRBJ2-2; D remains unclear. The CDR3 is 14 amino acids. V was trimmed by 3 bases and J by 6 bases, leaving 11 bases between them. Germline loops: CDR1 MNHEY, CDR2 SMNVEV (reference sequence).

This clone was seen only once. This chain joins TRBV9 and TRBJ2-2; 8 bases fit TRBD1. This CDR3 comprises 15 residues. The V gene's germline CDR1 is SGDLS and CDR2 YYNGEE. The V and J ends lost 4 bases and 7 bases, in that order; junction bases with no gene match: 9. CDR3: CASSPGQGKLGELFF. The CDR3 DNA reads as TGTGCCAGCAGCCCCGGACAGGGAAAACTCGGGGAGCTGTTTTTT.

This chain joins TRBV12-3 or TRBV12-4 and TRBJ1-2, with D uncertain. The V end lost 5 bases, the J end lost 8 bases, and 9 bases lay between the germline ends. The CDR3 consists of 11 residues. In DNA form, the CDR3 reads TGTGCCAGCAGTGCGAACGGGGGCTACACCTTC. Translation gives CASSANGGYTF.

The chain recombines TRBV5-1 with TRBJ1-2; the match to TRBD1 covers 8 bases. The CDR3 totals 16 residues. The V segment lost 3 bases and the J segment 0 bases; nucleotides outside the gene matches: 7. CDR1 is SGHRS, CDR2 YFSETQ, per germline. The CDR3 spells CASSSAGTGANYGYTF. Here the CDR3 DNA reads TGCGCCAGCAGCTCCGCCGGGACAGGTGCTAACTATGGCTACACCTTC.

The V and J genes are TRBV7-6 and TRBJ1-1, with 12 bases matching TRBD1. After removal of 5 bases from V and 0 bases from J, the junction contained 7 bases not matched to a gene. The germline V gene encodes CDR1 SGHVS and CDR2 FNYEAQ. The CDR3 length is 17 residues. The CDR3 DNA is TGTGCCAGCAGCCGGGACAGGGGGCCATCATTGAACACTGAAGCTTTCTTT. Translating gives CASSRDRGPSLNTEAFF.

V gene TRBV5-1 combines with J gene TRBJ1-1, with no clear D. V shed 0 bases and J shed 1 base, with 10 bases lying between them. Per germline, CDR1 SGHRS and CDR2 YFSETQ. This CDR3 comprises 15 residues. The CDR3 sequence is CASSLVPRENTEAFF. In DNA, the CDR3 is TGCGCCAGCAGCTTGGTTCCGCGGGAGAACACTGAAGCTTTCTTT.

This chain joins TRBV7-9 and TRBJ2-2; 8 bases fit TRBD1. Germline CDR1 and CDR2: SEHNR and FQNEAQ (reference sequence). The CDR3 has 15 amino acids. V shed 3 bases and J 3 bases; nucleotides not matched to a gene: 3. The CDR3: CASSLTGAYTGELFF. The CDR3 nucleotides are TGTGCCAGCAGCTTGACAGGGGCCTACACCGGGGAGCTGTTTTTT.

This clone showed up just once. The chain uses TRBV10-3 and TRBJ1-2; 7 positions agree with TRBD1. V gave up 8 bases and J gave up 5 bases; unmatched junction bases: 8. The V gene's germline CDR1 is ENHRY and CDR2 SYGVKD. The CDR3 covers 13 residues. DNA of the CDR3: TGTGCCATCTCCGGAGGGGGCGGGTATGGCTACACCTTC. It translates to CAISGGGGYGYTF.

This clone was picked up one time. J is TRBJ1-2 and V is TRBV6-1, with 10 bases that match TRBD1. V shed 3 bases, J shed 7 bases, and the junction held 5 bases outside the gene matches. CDR3 size: 14 residues. Germline V gives CDR1 MNHNS, CDR2 SASEGT. CDR3 nucleotide sequence: TGTGCCAGCAGTGAGGGACAGGGGCCTTTTGGCTACACCTTC. This codes for CASSEGQGPFGYTF.

This chain connects TRBV9 to TRBJ2-1; the match to TRBD2 covers 7 bases. Unmatched junction bases numbered 13, after V lost 0 bases and J lost 7 bases. The CDR3 runs 17 residues. Germline V gene lookup returns CDR1 SGDLS and CDR2 YYNGEE. The CDR3 here is CASSVDLSGLSYNEQFF. In nucleotides, the CDR3 is TGTGCCAGCAGCGTAGACCTGTCGGGACTATCGTATAATGAGCAGTTCTTC.

The chain has TRBV28 and TRBJ1-1; D is unresolved. Germline lookup yields CDR1 MDHEN and CDR2 SYDVKM. The CDR3 has 13 amino acids. With 5 bases removed from V and 6 bases from J, the gap between germline ends came to 13 bases. The CDR3 nucleotides read TGTGCCAGCAGTCTCGGAGGGATACCTGAAGCTTTCTTT. This gives the protein CASSLGGIPEAFF.

The chain has TRBV29-1 and TRBJ2-3, with 16 bases matching TRBD2. Trimming removed 7 bases from V and 3 bases from J; junction bases left unmatched: 10. CDR1 is SQVTM, CDR2 ANQGSEA, per germline. The CDR3 loop spans 17 amino acids. CDR3 sequence reads: CSASGTSGRAETDTQYF. CDR3 nucleotides: TGCAGCGCCTCCGGGACTAGCGGGAGGGCCGAGACAGATACGCAGTATTTT.

The chain is built from TRBV5-4 and TRBJ2-1; TRBD1 might be the D (6 bases). With 2 bases removed from V and 7 bases from J, the gap between germline ends came to 13 bases. This CDR3 has 14 residues. Germline V gives CDR1 SGHNT, CDR2 YYREEE (reference sequence). The CDR3 DNA follows: TGTGCCAGCAGCTTAGCCAGGGGAGAGAATGAGCAGTTCTTC. Protein: CASSLARGENEQFF. Based on the CDR3 plus reference TRBV5-4 and TRBJ2-1, the full variable domain is ETGVTQSPTHLIKTRGQQVTLRCSSQSGHNTVSWYQQALGQGPQFIFQYYREEENGRGNFPPRFSGLQFPNYSSELNVNALELDDSALYLCASSLARGENEQFFGPGTRLTVL.

This clone has just a few counts. The J gene is TRBJ1-2, the V gene TRBV5-1; no clear D. With 1 base removed from V and 0 bases from J, the gap between germline ends came to 7 bases. There are 14 residues in the CDR3. In germline, CDR1 is SGHRS, CDR2 YFSETQ. The CDR3 region has the DNA TGCGCCAGCAGCTTGCACAGTACTAACTATGGCTACACCTTC. Translating it yields CASSLHSTNYGYTF.

The V and J genes are TRBV2 and TRBJ2-5, with 7 bases that match TRBD2. This CDR3 is built from 14 residues. V shed 8 bases, J shed 4 bases, and the junction held 10 bases outside the gene matches. Germline CDR1 and CDR2: SNHLY and FYNNEI. The CDR3 DNA sequence: TGTGCCAGCGACGCTGGACTAGTGGGAGAGACCCAGTACTTC. Translation gives CASDAGLVGETQYF.

The chain recombines TRBV5-4 with TRBJ2-1; 7 positions match TRBD2. The V segment lost 0 bases and the J segment 0 bases; nucleotides outside the gene matches: 3. The germline CDR1 and CDR2 sequences are SGHNT and YYREEE (reference sequence). The CDR3 contains 16 residues. The CDR3: CASSLGGGRSYNEQFF. CDR3 nucleotides: TGTGCCAGCAGCTTGGGGGGAGGGCGCTCCTACAATGAGCAGTTCTTC.

The chain joins TRBV4-3 to TRBJ2-7; no definite D call. This CDR3 spans 15 amino acids. In germline, CDR1 is LGHNA, CDR2 YSLEER. The V and J ends lost 0 bases and 0 bases respectively, with 9 bases between them. The CDR3 DNA reads TGCGCCAGCAGCCAAGAGCGCTTTAGCTCCTACGAGCAGTACTTC. Amino acids: CASSQERFSSYEQYF.

This clone is a singleton in its sample. The CDR3 DNA reads TGTGCCAGTAGTATCCGGGTAGTACGGAAAGGCTACACCTTC. Residues: CASSIRVVRKGYTF. V gene TRBV19 combines with J gene TRBJ1-2; D is unclear. Germline V gives CDR1 LNHDA, CDR2 SQIVND (reference sequence). The V gene lost 3 bases and the J gene lost 8 bases, with 16 bases spanning the gap. The length of the CDR3 is 14 residues.

The rearrangement uses TRBV19 and TRBJ1-2, with 7 bases identical to TRBD1. Trimming cost V 2 bases and J 7 bases; bases outside gene matches: 10. Germline V gene lookup returns CDR1 LNHDA and CDR2 SQIVND (reference sequence). The length of the CDR3 is 15 residues. CDR3 loop: CASSINDRATGGYTF. CDR3 nucleotide sequence: TGTGCCAGTAGTATAAACGACAGGGCAACGGGTGGCTACACCTTC.

The J gene is TRBJ1-1, the V gene TRBV29-1, with 8 bases that match TRBD1. The junction had 13 bases not matched to a gene; V was cut back by 7 bases and J by 3 bases. This CDR3 has 15 residues. From germline, CDR1 is SQVTM and CDR2 ANQGSEA. CDR3 nucleotide sequence: TGCAGCGCTAAGCAAGACAGGGGTTGGGACACTGAAGCTTTCTTT. It is translated as CSAKQDRGWDTEAFF.

The chain uses TRBV7-9 and TRBJ1-4; possibly TRBD1 for D (6 bases). The V and J ends lost 7 bases and 8 bases respectively, with 17 bases between them. Germline V gene lookup returns CDR1 SEHNR and CDR2 FQNEAQ (reference sequence). CDR3 length equals 14 residues. In DNA, the CDR3 is TGTGCCAGCATCCCCCTCCAGGGGTGGGAAAAACTGTTTTTT. It is translated as CASIPLQGWEKLFF. Full variable domain (missing parts from reference TRBV7-9 and TRBJ1-4): DTGVSQNPRHKITKRGQNVTFRCDPISEHNRLYWYRQTLGQGPEFLTYFQNEAQLEKSRLLSDRFSAERPKGSFSTLEIQRTEQGDSAMYLCASIPLQGWEKLFFGSGTQLSVL.

The genes are TRBV10-3 and TRBJ1-3; TRBD1 matches at 7 bases. CDR1 ENHRY and CDR2 SYGVKD come from the germline V gene. Unmatched junction bases numbered 4, after V lost 5 bases and J lost 3 bases. The CDR3 contains 14 residues. CDR3 bases: TGTGCCATCAGTCGACAGGGAAATGGAAACACCATATATTTT. Translation gives CAISRQGNGNTIYF.

The V call is TRBV27, the J call TRBJ2-7; TRBD1 agrees at 7 bases. The CDR3 length is 12 residues. V was pared by 4 bases and J by 6 bases, with 3 bases of the junction left unmatched. Germline V gene sequence: CDR1 MNHEY, CDR2 SMNVEV (reference sequence). CDR3 protein: CASSSHRGEQYF. The CDR3 coding sequence is TGTGCCAGCAGTTCCCACAGGGGCGAGCAGTACTTC.